Each of the 19 T cell receptor beta chains below was sequenced from the same sample in a study of naive and memory T cell subsets. The study, taken as a whole, reports: A few larger clonotypes appeared in naive repertoires, especially CD8, possibly memory cells re-expressing CD45RA.

Two oligonucleotides, mixed equimolar, formed the beta constant-region primer covering TRBC1 and TRBC2. The ligated cDNA underwent four PCR rounds using SP2 and nested alpha and beta constant-region primers. TCRdb re-analysed the UMI-ligation and nested PCR reads in MiXCR, keeping a single row per CDR3 protein. The sample shows about 150,000 distinct CDR3 sequences, under 25% of them seen only once. Antigen specificity for these receptors is unknown. Sequenced: naive CD4+ T cells from blood. Receptors originate from a human donor in good health.

This clonotype was counted many times. V is TRBV10-1 and J is TRBJ2-1; the match to TRBD2 covers 12 bases. CDR1 and CDR2 (germline): WNHNN, SYGVQD (reference sequence). V shed 6 bases, J shed 6 bases, and the junction held 12 bases outside the gene matches. CDR3 length: 17 amino acids. The CDR3 is CASSPGLTSGSINEQFF. In nucleotides, the CDR3 is TGCGCCAGCAGCCCAGGGTTGACTAGCGGGAGTATCAATGAGCAGTTCTTC.

The table lists this clonotype with many counts. The J gene is TRBJ2-7, the V gene TRBV4-1, with D perhaps matching TRBD1 (6 bases). CDR3 length equals 17 residues. With 0 bases removed from V and 2 bases from J, the gap between germline ends came to 17 bases. Germline assignment: CDR1 MGHRA and CDR2 YSYEKL. The CDR3 loop reads CASSQDERSGQTYEQYF. CDR3 bases: TGCGCCAGCAGCCAAGATGAGAGGTCCGGACAGACCTACGAGCAGTACTTC.

The chain carries TRBV15 and TRBJ2-1; 7 bases line up with TRBD2. Losses at the gene ends were 1 base for V and 8 bases for J; bases not matched to a gene: 8. Germline CDR1 and CDR2: LNHNV and YYDKDF (reference sequence). CDR3 length: 15 amino acids. The CDR3 is CATSRGSREWDEQFF. In DNA form, the CDR3 reads TGTGCCACCAGCAGAGGGTCGCGGGAGTGGGATGAGCAGTTCTTC.

The chain recombines TRBV28 with TRBJ2-7; D gene ambiguous. Germline V gene lookup returns CDR1 MDHEN and CDR2 SYDVKM. Trimming took off 4 bases at V and 5 bases at J, with 3 bases between the two ends. The CDR3 contains 10 residues. The CDR3 here is CASSWNEQYF. The DNA for the CDR3 is TGTGCCAGCAGTTGGAACGAGCAGTACTTC.

The sample holds a few counts of this clonotype. The chain recombines TRBV13 with TRBJ2-4; 8 bases agree with TRBD1. Per the germline V gene, CDR1 is PRHDT and CDR2 is FYEKMQ (reference sequence). The CDR3 spans 17 residues. V shed 7 bases and J 6 bases; nucleotides not matched to a gene: 17. This CDR3 is CASTQGWQGALGNIQYF. CDR3 coding DNA: TGTGCCAGCACCCAAGGATGGCAGGGGGCCCTGGGAAACATTCAGTACTTC. Combining the CDR3 with reference TRBV13 and TRBJ2-4 gives the whole variable domain AAGVIQSPRHLIKEKRETATLKCYPIPRHDTVYWYQQGPGQDPQFLISFYEKMQSDKGSIPDRFSAQQFSDYHSELNMSSLELGDSALYFCASTQGWQGALGNIQYFGAGTRLSVL.

The chain carries TRBV24-1 and TRBJ2-1, with a tentative D call TRBD1 (5 bases). CDR1 and CDR2 (germline): KGHDR, SFDVKD. The V and J ends lost 0 bases and 0 bases respectively, with 8 bases between them. The CDR3 covers 16 residues. This chain's CDR3 is CATSDLAGFSYNEQFF. The CDR3 bases are TGTGCCACCAGTGATTTGGCAGGGTTCTCCTACAATGAGCAGTTCTTC.

The chain recombines TRBV28 with TRBJ1-1; tentatively, D is TRBD1 (5 bases). This CDR3 has 15 residues. Germline V CDR1 and CDR2: MDHEN, SYDVKM. Trimming stripped 6 bases from V and 7 bases from J, with 21 bases between. The CDR3 here is CASSLLGPPGGEAFF. The CDR3 nucleotides are TGTGCCAGCAGCTTACTCGGGCCTCCCGGGGGTGAAGCTTTCTTT.

V and J are TRBV19 and TRBJ2-5; no clear D gene. Germline lookup yields CDR1 LNHDA and CDR2 SQIVND (reference sequence). Trimming removed 5 bases from V and 3 bases from J, with 22 bases in between. This CDR3 comprises 17 residues. The CDR3 loop is CASSRHQEGQLKETQYF. The CDR3 DNA reads TGTGCCAGTAGTCGCCACCAGGAAGGCCAGTTAAAAGAGACCCAGTACTTC.

V usage is TRBV7-9 and J usage is TRBJ2-4; D possibly corresponds to TRBD2 (6 bases). The CDR3 length is 12 residues. Trimming pared 5 bases from V and 8 bases from J, leaving 10 bases between. The germline gives CDR1 SEHNR, CDR2 FQNEAQ (reference sequence). The CDR3 protein is CASSPTSYIQYF. DNA for the CDR3: TGTGCCAGCAGCCCCACTAGCTACATTCAGTACTTC.

This clonotype occurred a few times. The rearrangement joins TRBV20-1 to TRBJ2-3; D ambiguous. This CDR3 has 15 amino acids. V was shortened by 2 bases and J by 3 bases, with 15 bases between the two germline ends. Germline V CDR1 and CDR2: DFQATT, SNEGSKA (reference sequence). The CDR3 nucleotides are TGCAGTGCTAGAAATGCTGCGGAGAGGACAGATACGCAGTATTTT. It yields the protein CSARNAAERTDTQYF.

The chain combines TRBV5-1 with TRBJ2-2; 12 positions agree with TRBD2. The CDR3 consists of 19 residues. J gave up 2 bases and V 0 bases, and 8 bases lay outside the gene matches. Germline CDR1 and CDR2: SGHRS and YFSETQ. The CDR3 region has the DNA TGCGCCAGCAGCTTGGGAATAACTAGCGGGAGGATAAACACCGGGGAGCTGTTTTTT. It translates to CASSLGITSGRINTGELFF.

This clonotype has only a few counts. V usage is TRBV29-1 and J usage is TRBJ1-1; 7 bases agree with TRBD1. The CDR3 sequence is 14 residues long. Germline assignment: CDR1 SQVTM and CDR2 ANQGSEA. The J segment lost 4 bases and the V segment lost 2 bases, leaving 7 bases of the junction unmatched. CDR3 DNA sequence: TGCAGCGTTGAACGGTATTCAGGGGGCACTGAAGCTTTCTTT. The encoded protein is CSVERYSGGTEAFF.

The chain is built from TRBV14 and TRBJ2-2; tentative D call: TRBD2 (6 bases). Germline V lookup: CDR1 SGHDN, CDR2 FVKESK. Trimming shortened V by 4 bases and J by 10 bases, and 13 bases separated the two germline ends. The CDR3 has 13 residues. CDR3 residues: CASSPLAGMELFF. CDR3 DNA: TGTGCCAGCAGCCCACTCGCGGGAATGGAGCTGTTTTTT.

V is TRBV11-2 and J is TRBJ2-5, with D hard to call. CDR1 SGHAT and CDR2 FQNNGV come from the germline V gene. V shed 0 bases and J shed 1 base, with 3 bases lying between them. This CDR3 contains 13 residues. In DNA, the CDR3 is TGTGCCAGCAGCTTAGATCTCCAAGAGACCCAGTACTTC. It yields the protein CASSLDLQETQYF.

The rearrangement uses TRBV12-3 or TRBV12-4 and TRBJ2-7, with D perhaps TRBD2 (5 bases). The V end lost 1 base, the J end lost 4 bases, and 14 bases lay between the germline ends. The CDR3 has 15 amino acids. The CDR3, as DNA: TGTGCCAGCAGTTTAGGCCGGGGAAGAGGGTACGAGCAGTACTTC. Encoded protein: CASSLGRGRGYEQYF.

This chain uses TRBV12-3 or TRBV12-4 with TRBJ2-5, with TRBD1 identical over 10 bases. V shed 5 bases and J 3 bases; nucleotides not matched to a gene: 6. This CDR3 contains 15 residues. The CDR3 loop reads CASSRAGTGEETQYF. The CDR3 DNA sequence: TGTGCCAGCAGTCGAGCCGGGACAGGGGAAGAGACCCAGTACTTC.

This clonotype was recorded once. CDR3 protein: CASRGRGRTGELFF. DNA of the CDR3: TGTGCCAGCAGAGGCAGGGGACGAACCGGGGAGCTGTTTTTT. The chain combines TRBV5-6 with TRBJ2-2; the D gene is possibly TRBD1 (6 bases). V was clipped by 5 bases and J by 5 bases, with 13 bases between them. The CDR3 has 14 residues. CDR1 SGHDT and CDR2 YYEEEE come from the germline V gene.

Only a few counts were recorded for this clonotype. The V gene is TRBV7-2, the J gene TRBJ2-5; D unclear. This CDR3 is 14 amino acids long. CDR1 SGHTA and CDR2 FQGNSA come from the germline V gene. Between the trimmed V and J ends, which lost 1 base and 3 bases, there was a span of 9 bases. The CDR3 bases are TGTGCCAGCAGCTTAGACCTCACCGAAGAGACCCAGTACTTC. Translating it yields CASSLDLTEETQYF.

This clonotype was seen a handful of times. This rearrangement joins TRBV28 to TRBJ2-3; D might be TRBD2 (6 bases). Germline V gene sequence: CDR1 MDHEN, CDR2 SYDVKM. V was pared by 6 bases and J by 5 bases, with 12 bases between. The CDR3 runs to 13 residues. The CDR3 DNA sequence: TGTGCCAGCAGGACCGGGACTGGAGATACGCAGTATTTT. Residues: CASRTGTGDTQYF.